These 17 T cell receptor beta chains originate from one sample sequenced in a study of T cell responses to AZD1222 COVID-19 vaccine. Some clones are missing from TCRdb's copy, which holds only in-frame ones; the method was immunoSEQ multiplex PCR. The sample yields around 100,000 clones, 80% to 90% seen once. The sequenced sample was peripheral blood, obtained on day 0 of AZD1222 vaccination. Every receptor here comes from an adult in good health.

The rearrangement joins TRBV3-1 (or the pseudogene TRBV3-2) to TRBJ1-6; the D gene is possibly TRBD1 (6 bases). Germline CDR1 and CDR2: LGHDT and YNNKEL (reference sequence). The germline V and J ends were trimmed by 4 bases and 8 bases, with 18 bases remaining between them. The CDR3 loop spans 16 amino acids. The CDR3 sequence is CASSRSRPGAHSPLHF. In DNA form, the CDR3 reads TGTGCCAGCAGCCGGTCGAGGCCAGGGGCCCATTCACCCCTCCACTTT.

The gene calls are TRBV6-5 and TRBJ1-6; D remains ambiguous. Germline assignment: CDR1 MNHEY and CDR2 SVGAGI. CDR3 size: 14 residues. With 3 bases removed from V and 8 bases from J, the gap between germline ends came to 11 bases. The CDR3 sequence: CASSYRAGDSPLHF. As DNA, the CDR3 is TGTGCCAGCAGTTATAGGGCTGGGGATTCACCCCTCCACTTT.

This clone is labeled medium-sized (0.01 to 0.1%). The chain is built from TRBV20-1 and TRBJ2-7; a possible D gene is TRBD2 (6 bases). CDR3 length: 11 residues. V lost 7 bases to trimming and J lost 3 bases, with 10 bases between them. The V gene's germline CDR1 is DFQATT and CDR2 SNEGSKA (reference sequence). In DNA, the CDR3 is TGCAGTGTGGGGGGAGGCTACGAGCAGTACTTC. Protein sequence: CSVGGGYEQYF.

The chain links TRBV9 to TRBJ2-1; 9 bases are shared with TRBD2. The trim removed 2 bases at V and 4 bases at J, leaving 7 bases unmatched. The germline V gene has CDR1 SGDLS and CDR2 YYNGEE. This CDR3 is 16 amino acids long. In DNA form, the CDR3 reads TGTGCCAGCAGCGTTTCCGGGACTAGCCTTTACAATGAGCAGTTCTTC. Translated, it gives CASSVSGTSLYNEQFF.

The gene calls are TRBV5-1 and TRBJ1-4; a weak D match, TRBD1 (6 bases). Germline V lookup: CDR1 SGHRS, CDR2 YFSETQ. V lost 4 bases and J lost 5, with 12 bases in between. This CDR3 contains 14 residues. The CDR3 nucleotides read TGCGCCAGCAGCGAACAGGGCACCAATGAAAAACTGTTTTTT. Translated: CASSEQGTNEKLFF.

The chain uses TRBV11-2 and TRBJ1-2, with D perhaps TRBD1 (6 bases). CDR3 size: 15 residues. V was cut by 7 bases and J by 5 bases, with 20 bases left in between. Per the germline V gene, CDR1 is SGHAT and CDR2 is FQNNGV. CDR3 in amino acids: CASNSRTAGKYGYTF. The CDR3 DNA is TGTGCCAGCAACTCACGGACAGCTGGGAAATATGGCTACACCTTC. Filled out from reference TRBV11-2 and TRBJ1-2, the complete variable domain reads EAGVAQSPRYKIIEKRQSVAFWCNPISGHATLYWYQQILGQGPKLLIQFQNNGVVDDSQLPKDRFSAERLKGVDSTLKIQPAKLEDSAVYLCASNSRTAGKYGYTFGSGTRLTVV.

This rearrangement joins TRBV29-1 to TRBJ2-2; maybe TRBD2 (6 bases). CDR3 size: 14 residues. CDR1 and CDR2 (germline): SQVTM, ANQGSEA. V lost 6 bases and J lost 1, with 12 bases in between. The CDR3 nucleotides are TGCAGCGTGCGGGGCAGATTGAACACCGGGGAGCTGTTTTTT. Amino acid sequence: CSVRGRLNTGELFF.

V and J are TRBV10-3 and TRBJ1-6; a possible D gene is TRBD1 (6 bases). V lost 3 bases and J lost 5, with 23 bases in between. Germline CDR1 ENHRY, CDR2 SYGVKD. The CDR3 has 19 residues. In DNA, the CDR3 is TGTGCCATCAGTGATGTTTCCGACAGGACCACCATTCATAATTCACCCCTCCACTTT. This codes for CAISDVSDRTTIHNSPLHF.

The rearrangement joins TRBV5-4 to TRBJ1-1; a possible D gene is TRBD1 (5 bases). Germline assignment: CDR1 SGHNT and CDR2 YYREEE (reference sequence). The CDR3 length is 15 residues. Trimming shortened V by 4 bases and J by 3 bases, and 16 bases separated the two germline ends. The CDR3 loop is CASSNPGTVDTEAFF. DNA of the CDR3: TGTGCCAGCAGCAACCCCGGGACGGTGGACACTGAAGCTTTCTTT.

The J gene is TRBJ2-1, the V gene TRBV29-1, with a possible D match to TRBD2 (5 bases). This CDR3 is built from 15 residues. V lost 4 bases and J 0 bases, leaving 13 bases between the germline ends. Germline CDR1 reads SQVTM; CDR2 reads ANQGSEA. The DNA of the CDR3 is TGCAGCGTTGCACAAGCGGCCAACTCCTACAATGAGCAGTTCTTC. Protein: CSVAQAANSYNEQFF.

The CDR3 protein is CASSLASGQGGYGYTF. CDR3 bases: TGTGCCAGCAGCTTAGCCTCGGGGCAGGGAGGCTATGGCTACACCTTC. The chain carries TRBV11-2 and TRBJ1-2; a possible D gene is TRBD1 (5 bases). This CDR3 is built from 16 residues. Trimming removed 1 base at V and 4 bases at J, with 16 bases between. Germline values: CDR1 SGHAT, CDR2 FQNNGV.

The J gene is TRBJ2-4, the V gene TRBV7-2; D ambiguous. Deletions cut 1 base from V and 0 bases from J, with 16 bases between. Germline loops: CDR1 SGHTA, CDR2 FQGNSA. CDR3 length equals 18 residues. Written as DNA, the CDR3 is TGTGCCAGCAGCTTAGGGGGTCGGCTTGATCTAGCCAAAAACATTCAGTACTTC. This encodes CASSLGGRLDLAKNIQYF.

The V call is TRBV9, the J call TRBJ2-7; 9 nucleotides agree with TRBD1. Germline assignment: CDR1 SGDLS and CDR2 YYNGEE. This CDR3 is 14 amino acids long. J gave up 6 bases and V 4 bases, and 8 bases lay outside the gene matches. The CDR3, as DNA: TGTGCCAGCAGCCCCCCCGGGACAGGGATCGAGCAGTACTTC. This translates into CASSPPGTGIEQYF.

The chain recombines TRBV19 with TRBJ1-1; D gene unclear. The CDR3 extends over 14 amino acids. Between the trimmed V and J ends, which lost 5 bases and 1 base, there was a span of 11 bases. Germline CDR1 is LNHDA and CDR2 is SQIVND (reference sequence). In DNA form, the CDR3 reads TGTGCCAGTAGTGCCCAATGGGGGAACACTGAAGCTTTCTTT. It specifies CASSAQWGNTEAFF.

This clone was seen a handful of times. This CDR3 is CASGPDSSGANVLTF. For the CDR3, the DNA is TGTGCTAGTGGTCCTGACAGCTCTGGGGCCAACGTCCTGACTTTC. V gene TRBV12-5 combines with J gene TRBJ2-6; possibly TRBD1 for D (5 bases). The germline V gene has CDR1 LGHNT and CDR2 FRNRAP. This CDR3 region has 15 residues. With 5 bases removed from V and 0 bases from J, the gap between germline ends came to 8 bases.

The V and J genes are TRBV5-1 and TRBJ2-2; 9 nucleotides line up with TRBD2. This CDR3 region has 15 residues. J gave up 6 bases and V 0 bases, and 3 bases lay outside the gene matches. Germline V lookup: CDR1 SGHRS, CDR2 YFSETQ. CDR3 region: CASSLVGLASGELFF. The CDR3 DNA reads TGCGCCAGCAGCTTGGTGGGACTAGCCTCCGGGGAGCTGTTTTTT.

CDR3 loop: CASSLDTNEKLFF. The CDR3 region has the DNA TGCGCCAGCAGCCTGGACACTAATGAAAAACTGTTTTTT. The chain has TRBV5-1 and TRBJ1-4; D ambiguous. Germline CDR1 reads SGHRS; CDR2 reads YFSETQ. Trimming took 4 bases from V and 2 from J, leaving 6 bases between them. There are 13 residues in the CDR3.